The 4 T cell receptor beta chains below all came from one sample that was sequenced in a study of T cell changes during pregnancy in multiple sclerosis. The protocol was immunoSEQ multiplex PCR, while the TCRdb copy is restricted to in-frame clones and leaves out a portion. This sample has some 23,000 clones; 86% occur once, and the top ten carry approximately 1.1%. Specimen: CD4+ T cells from peripheral blood mononuclear cells, collected in the first trimester of pregnancy. These TCRs come from a female donor in good health, enrolled as a control in a pregnancy study.

The chain is built from TRBV10-3 and TRBJ2-1, with TRBD2 matching over 9 bases. The CDR3 is made up of 13 amino acids. The V and J ends lost 9 bases and 5 bases, in that order; junction bases with no gene match: 5. Germline values: CDR1 ENHRY, CDR2 SYGVKD. CDR3 in DNA: TGTGCCATTACTAGCGGGTTCAACAATGAGCAGTTCTTC. Encoded protein: CAITSGFNNEQFF.

V is TRBV13 and J is TRBJ2-3; 14 positions match TRBD2. The CDR3 consists of 15 residues. V lost 5 bases and J lost 6; bases outside the gene matches: 4. Germline CDR1 reads PRHDT; CDR2 reads FYEKMQ (reference sequence). The CDR3 loop reads CASSTRLAGGDTQYF. CDR3 nucleotides: TGTGCCAGCAGCACTCGACTAGCGGGGGGGGATACGCAGTATTTT.

This clone was seen a handful of times. The chain is built from TRBV6-4 and TRBJ1-2; 9 bases agree with TRBD1. There are 13 residues in the CDR3. Germline values: CDR1 MRHNA, CDR2 SNTAGT. The J segment lost 4 bases and the V segment lost 6 bases, leaving 3 bases of the junction unmatched. Written as DNA, the CDR3 is TGTGCCAGCAGCGGGACAGGGACCTATGGCTACACCTTC. This gives the protein CASSGTGTYGYTF.

The rearrangement uses TRBV7-8 and TRBJ2-7; D is possibly TRBD1 (6 bases). Per the germline V gene, CDR1 is SGHVS and CDR2 is FQNEAQ. The CDR3 contains 14 residues. V was trimmed by 5 bases and J by 2 bases, leaving 13 bases between them. The CDR3 is CASSPPGAPYEQYF. The CDR3 DNA follows: TGTGCCAGCAGCCCCCCAGGGGCCCCCTACGAGCAGTACTTC.